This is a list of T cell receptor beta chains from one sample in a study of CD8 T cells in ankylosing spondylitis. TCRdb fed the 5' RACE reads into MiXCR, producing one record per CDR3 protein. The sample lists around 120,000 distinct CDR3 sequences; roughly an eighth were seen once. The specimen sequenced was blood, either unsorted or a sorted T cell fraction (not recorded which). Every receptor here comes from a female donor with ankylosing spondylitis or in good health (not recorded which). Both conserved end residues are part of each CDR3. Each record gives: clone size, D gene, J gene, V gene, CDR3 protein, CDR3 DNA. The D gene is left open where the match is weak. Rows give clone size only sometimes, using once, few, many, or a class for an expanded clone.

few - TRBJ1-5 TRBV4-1 CASSLWVDQPQHF TGCGCCAGCAGCCTGTGGGTTGATCAGCCCCAGCATTTT
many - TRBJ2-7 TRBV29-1 CSVEFSSGSYEQYF TGCAGCGTTGAATTTTCTTCGGGGTCCTACGAGCAGTACTTC
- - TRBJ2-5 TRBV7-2 CASSLGSLAQETQYF TGTGCCAGCAGCTTAGGTAGTTTAGCCCAAGAGACCCAGTACTTC
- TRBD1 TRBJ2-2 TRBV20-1 CSASPGQGRELFF TGCAGTGCGAGTCCGGGACAGGGCCGGGAGCTGTTTTTT
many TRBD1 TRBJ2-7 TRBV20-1 CSARDRVDYEQYF TGCAGTGCTAGGGACAGGGTCGACTACGAGCAGTACTTC
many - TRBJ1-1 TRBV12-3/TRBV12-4 CASSLLRSEAFF TGTGCCAGCAGTTTATTAAGGAGCGAAGCTTTCTTT
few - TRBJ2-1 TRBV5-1 CASSLGGPGNEQFF TGCGCCAGCAGCTTAGGCGGGCCGGGGAATGAGCAGTTCTTC
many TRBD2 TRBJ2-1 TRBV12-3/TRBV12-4 CASSFRGLPGLATYNEQFF TGTGCCAGCAGTTTTCGGGGCCTACCGGGACTAGCGACCTACAATGAGCAGTTCTTC
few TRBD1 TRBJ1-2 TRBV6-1 CASRERHSTGRYGYTF TGTGCCAGCAGAGAAAGACATTCGACAGGGCGATATGGCTACACCTTC
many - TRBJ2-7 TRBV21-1 CASSLPCGDRGTYEQYF TGTGCCAGCAGCCTACCCTGTGGGGACAGGGGGACCTACGAGCAGTACTTC
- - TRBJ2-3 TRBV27 CANSSGRAAVSTDTQYF TGTGCCAACAGTTCAGGGCGAGCGGCCGTAAGCACAGATACGCAGTATTTT
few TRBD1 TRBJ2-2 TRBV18 CASSLQKGQGTRAGELFF TGTGCCAGCTCTCTTCAGAAAGGACAGGGGACGAGGGCCGGGGAGCTGTTTTTT
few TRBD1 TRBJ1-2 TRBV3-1 CASEAGQGAFGYTF TGTGCCAGCGAGGCGGGACAGGGGGCGTTTGGCTACACCTTC
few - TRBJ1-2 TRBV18 CASSPTGSRNYGYTF TGTGCCAGCTCACCTACAGGAAGCCGGAACTATGGCTACACCTTC
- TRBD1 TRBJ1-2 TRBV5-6 CASSLERGLPYGYTF TGTGCCAGCAGCTTGGAGAGGGGGCTACCCTATGGCTACACCTTC
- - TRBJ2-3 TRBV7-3 CASSSTGDTQYF TGTGCCAGCAGCTCAACAGGTGATACGCAGTATTTT
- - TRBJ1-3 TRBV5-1 CASSLGKEGNTIYF TGCGCCAGCAGCTTAGGAAAGGAAGGAAACACCATATATTTT
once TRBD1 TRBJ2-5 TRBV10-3 CAISESIQGAQTQYF TGTGCCATCAGTGAGTCGATACAGGGGGCGCAGACCCAGTACTTC
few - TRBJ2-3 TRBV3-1 CASSQRMNTQYF TGTGCCAGCAGCCAAAGGATGAATACGCAGTATTTT
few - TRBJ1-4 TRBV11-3 CASSLSSARGTNEKLFF TGTGCCAGCAGCTTATCGTCCGCGAGGGGGACTAATGAAAAACTGTTTTTT
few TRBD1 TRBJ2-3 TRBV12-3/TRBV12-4 CASSLGQRTQYF TGTGCCAGCAGTTTGGGACAGCGTACGCAGTATTTT
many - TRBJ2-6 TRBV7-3 CASSLNGGNSGANVLTF TGTGCCAGCAGCTTAAATGGGGGCAACTCTGGGGCCAACGTCCTGACTTTC
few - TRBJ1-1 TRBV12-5 CASGGTGNTEAFF TGTGCTAGTGGAGGGACGGGGAACACTGAAGCTTTCTTT
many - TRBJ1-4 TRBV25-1 CASSELNRGSEKLFF TGTGCCAGCAGTGAATTGAACAGAGGGAGTGAAAAACTGTTTTTT
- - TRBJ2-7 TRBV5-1 CASSLEDPTYEQYF TGCGCCAGCAGCTTGGAGGACCCGACCTACGAGCAGTACTTC
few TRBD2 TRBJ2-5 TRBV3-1 CASAPGGPAETQYF TGTGCCAGCGCCCCGGGAGGTCCCGCGGAGACCCAGTACTTC